The 24 T cell receptor beta chains reported below all come from one sample, sequenced in a study of CD8 T cells in Susac syndrome. RNA, at about 0.5 to 1 ug, was reverse transcribed with random hexamers. TCRdb redid the calling of the immunoSEQ multiplex PCR reads with MiXCR, one entry per CDR3 protein. The sample includes about 130,000 distinct CDR3 sequences, around 94% seen only once; the top ten take under 0.095%. Input material: CD4+ T cells from PBMCs. Source of these receptors: a human donor in good health.

V usage is TRBV20-1 and J usage is TRBJ1-3; tentative D call: TRBD1 (5 bases). The V gene lost 6 bases and the J gene lost 0 bases, with 9 bases spanning the gap. This CDR3 is 13 amino acids long. Per the germline V gene, CDR1 is DFQATT and CDR2 is SNEGSKA (reference sequence). The CDR3 sequence is CSAHRISGNTIYF. CDR3 nucleotide sequence: TGCAGTGCCCACAGGATCTCTGGAAACACCATATATTTT.

The chain has TRBV19 and TRBJ2-3; 7 bases align to TRBD2. With V trimmed by 3 bases and J by 3 bases, 3 bases remained unmatched. The CDR3 spans 14 residues. CDR1 LNHDA and CDR2 SQIVND come from the germline V gene (reference sequence). The chain's CDR3 is CASSIGLVTDTQYF. In DNA form, the CDR3 reads TGTGCCAGTAGTATTGGACTAGTTACAGATACGCAGTATTTT.

The chain joins TRBV20-1 to TRBJ2-1, with D possibly matching TRBD2 (6 bases). The CDR3 has 14 residues. Per germline, CDR1 DFQATT and CDR2 SNEGSKA (reference sequence). The ends were cut back, 8 bases at V and 9 bases at J, with 23 bases in the middle. CDR3: CSPLAVSARSEQFF. The CDR3 DNA follows: TGCAGTCCCTTAGCGGTTTCAGCGCGGAGTGAGCAGTTCTTC.

The chain couples TRBV3-1 to TRBJ2-7, with a weak D call TRBD2 (5 bases). Trimming left V 5 bases short and J 6 bases short, with 14 bases between. The germline V gene has CDR1 LGHDT and CDR2 YNNKEL (reference sequence). This CDR3 comprises 13 residues. The CDR3 nucleotides are TGTGCCAGCAGCGATATTGGAGGCAGCGAGCAGTACTTC. Its protein is CASSDIGGSEQYF.

This clonotype occurred a few times. The genes are TRBV30 and TRBJ1-5; possibly TRBD1 for D (6 bases). The ends were cut back, 0 bases at V and 5 bases at J, with 11 bases in the middle. CDR1 is GTSNPN, CDR2 SVGIG, per germline (reference sequence). CDR3 size: 14 residues. CDR3 in amino acids: CAWSVLQGDQPQHF. The CDR3 nucleotides read TGTGCCTGGAGTGTACTACAGGGTGATCAGCCCCAGCATTTT.

The chain is built from TRBV16 and TRBJ2-7; no definite D call. Germline V CDR1 and CDR2: KGHSY, FQNENV. The V gene lost 2 bases and the J gene lost 6 bases, with 8 bases spanning the gap. CDR3 size: 12 residues. The CDR3 DNA is TGTGCCAGCAGCCAACAGGTTCGCGAGCAGTACTTC. Residues: CASSQQVREQYF.

The chain combines TRBV6-2 or TRBV6-3 with TRBJ2-7; 13 bases match TRBD2. Looked up from germline, CDR1 is MNHEY and CDR2 is SVGEGT. The CDR3 runs to 17 residues. V was pared by 6 bases and J by 7 bases, with 15 bases of the junction left unmatched. CDR3 residues: CASSLRTSGSGLGEQYF. The DNA for the CDR3 is TGTGCCAGCAGCCTCAGGACTAGCGGGAGTGGCTTGGGAGAGCAGTACTTC.

J is TRBJ2-1 and V is TRBV29-1; 7 positions agree with TRBD2. V trimming: 4 bases; J trimming: 12 bases; junction bases outside the gene matches: 9. The CDR3 loop spans 12 amino acids. From germline, CDR1 is SQVTM and CDR2 ANQGSEA. The CDR3, as DNA: TGCAGCGTTGTTGGGCTAGCGGAATTGCAGTTCTTC. Translated: CSVVGLAELQFF.

This sequence joins TRBV18 and TRBJ2-1, with D perhaps matching TRBD2 (6 bases). V lost 2 bases, J lost 3 bases, and 11 bases lay in between. The CDR3 loop spans 15 amino acids. Looked up from germline, CDR1 is KGHSH and CDR2 is LQKENI. This chain's CDR3 is CASSPGGRSYNEQFF. CDR3 DNA sequence: TGTGCCAGCTCACCAGGGGGGAGAAGCTACAATGAGCAGTTCTTC. Looking up the rest from reference TRBV18 and TRBJ2-1 gives the full variable domain: NAGVMQNPRHLVRRRGQEARLRCSPMKGHSHVYWYRQLPEEGLKFMVYLQKENIIDESGMPKERFSAEFPKEGPSILRIQQVVRGDSAAYFCASSPGGRSYNEQFFGPGTRLTVL.

CDR3 coding DNA: TGTGCCAGCAGCTTGGGACTAGCGGGAGCAACCGGGGAGCTGTTTTTT. Translating gives CASSLGLAGATGELFF. This chain joins TRBV5-4 and TRBJ2-2; 12 bases are shared with TRBD2. Trimming cost V 0 bases and J 5 bases; bases outside gene matches: 2. Germline V gives CDR1 SGHNT, CDR2 YYREEE (reference sequence). CDR3 length: 16 amino acids.

The V call is TRBV25-1, the J call TRBJ2-7; 7 nucleotides align to TRBD2. The CDR3 extends over 14 amino acids. The V gene's germline CDR1 is MGHDK and CDR2 SYGVNS. V lost 6 bases to trimming and J lost 5 bases; unmatched junction nucleotides: 10. The CDR3 region is CASRRGGQADEQYF. In DNA, the CDR3 is TGTGCCAGCAGGCGCGGGGGTCAGGCAGACGAGCAGTACTTC.

The rearrangement links TRBV2 to TRBJ1-1; D unclear. The CDR3 length is 12 residues. Germline V gene data show CDR1 as SNHLY and CDR2 as FYNNEI. V was clipped by 6 bases and J by 2 bases, with 7 bases between them. The CDR3 sequence: CASSFSNTEAFF. DNA for the CDR3: TGTGCCAGCAGCTTTTCCAACACTGAAGCTTTCTTT.

The chain uses TRBV3-1 and TRBJ2-1; D gene ambiguous. CDR1 is LGHDT and CDR2 is YNNKEL in the germline V gene (reference sequence). The CDR3 loop spans 13 amino acids. Trimming cost V 1 base and J 5 bases, with 6 bases left between them. This CDR3 reads CASSQGVDNEQFF. The CDR3, as DNA: TGTGCCAGCAGCCAAGGGGTAGACAATGAGCAGTTCTTC.

V gene TRBV13 combines with J gene TRBJ2-3; D not resolved. The ends were cut back, 5 bases at V and 5 bases at J, with 20 bases in the middle. The CDR3 is 16 amino acids. Germline assignment: CDR1 PRHDT and CDR2 FYEKMQ (reference sequence). The CDR3: CASSQTTRAPKDTQYF. The CDR3 DNA follows: TGTGCCAGCAGCCAGACGACACGGGCCCCAAAAGATACGCAGTATTTT.

The chain employs TRBV4-3 and TRBJ2-1; no clear D gene. Per germline, CDR1 LGHNA and CDR2 YSLEER. The CDR3 covers 13 residues. V was cut by 3 bases and J by 8 bases, with 11 bases left in between. The CDR3 DNA reads TGCGCCAGCAGCCAGAACCTGAACTATGAGCAGTTCTTC. This sequence encodes CASSQNLNYEQFF.

The V gene is TRBV4-1, the J gene TRBJ2-5, with D possibly matching TRBD1 (5 bases). CDR1 is MGHRA and CDR2 is YSYEKL in the germline V gene. Trimming took 4 bases from V and 9 from J, leaving 12 bases between them. The CDR3 runs to 12 residues. The CDR3 loop reads CASSRPLGAQYF. Written as DNA, the CDR3 is TGCGCCAGCAGCCGTCCCCTAGGGGCCCAGTACTTC.

The genes are TRBV23-1 and TRBJ1-5; possible D gene TRBD1, 6 bases. TRBV23-1 is recorded as an ORF, its role being uncertain. Trimming shortened V by 3 bases and J by 0 bases, and 21 bases separated the two germline ends. The CDR3 extends over 19 amino acids. The CDR3 loop is CASSHTRDIGVYSNQPQHF. For the CDR3, the DNA is TGCGCCAGCAGTCACACACGGGACATCGGAGTTTATAGCAATCAGCCCCAGCATTTT.

In DNA form, the CDR3 reads TGCAGTGCGATCGGACAGGGGCAGGCCTCCGGAGATACGCAGTATTTT. Amino acids: CSAIGQGQASGDTQYF. The chain joins TRBV20-1 to TRBJ2-3, with TRBD1 matching over 9 bases. V gave up 6 bases and J gave up 5 bases; unmatched junction bases: 15. Germline V lookup: CDR1 DFQATT, CDR2 SNEGSKA (reference sequence). CDR3 length equals 16 residues.

The rearrangement links TRBV6-6 to TRBJ2-3; the D is unclear. From germline, CDR1 is MNHNY and CDR2 SVGAGI (reference sequence). V lost 7 bases to trimming and J lost 1 base, with 15 bases between them. This CDR3 has 15 amino acids. The CDR3 spells CASTTPRPGTDTQYF. CDR3 nucleotide sequence: TGTGCCAGCACGACTCCTCGACCAGGCACAGATACGCAGTATTTT.

The chain combines TRBV10-3 with TRBJ1-1; 8 bases are a match to TRBD1. The length of the CDR3 is 15 residues. Germline V gene sequence: CDR1 ENHRY, CDR2 SYGVKD. Trimming removed 5 bases from V and 4 bases from J; junction bases left unmatched: 9. CDR3 protein: CAISTTGQGFTEAFF. CDR3 in DNA: TGTGCCATCAGTACTACTGGACAGGGATTCACTGAAGCTTTCTTT.

This chain uses TRBV5-1 with TRBJ2-3, with a tentative D call TRBD1 (6 bases). CDR3 length: 15 residues. Trimming shortened V by 0 bases and J by 2 bases, and 10 bases separated the two germline ends. Germline V gene sequence: CDR1 SGHRS, CDR2 YFSETQ. The CDR3 bases are TGCGCCAGCAGCTTGGGAGACAGGTTCACAGATACGCAGTATTTT. This encodes CASSLGDRFTDTQYF.

The chain uses TRBV7-9 and TRBJ1-1; D unclear. This CDR3 has 18 amino acids. Trimming left V 1 base short and J 4 bases short, with 22 bases between. Per germline, CDR1 SEHNR and CDR2 FQNEAQ (reference sequence). CDR3 loop: CASSLVVAVGVLGTEAFF. The CDR3 DNA reads TGTGCCAGCAGCTTAGTCGTGGCAGTTGGGGTCTTGGGCACTGAAGCTTTCTTT.

The CDR3 region is CASSGVRQGAPKNTEAFF. The CDR3, as DNA: TGTGCCAGCAGTGGGGTCAGACAGGGGGCGCCGAAAAACACTGAAGCTTTCTTT. V gene TRBV2 combines with J gene TRBJ1-1, with 10 positions matching TRBD1. With 4 bases clipped from V and 2 bases from J, the junction kept 13 bases outside the gene matches. This CDR3 has 18 residues. CDR1 and CDR2 (germline): SNHLY, FYNNEI.

J is TRBJ1-2 and V is TRBV20-1; tentative D call: TRBD1 (5 bases). The V and J ends lost 7 bases and 1 base respectively, with 13 bases between them. The CDR3 totals 13 residues. The V gene's germline CDR1 is DFQATT and CDR2 SNEGSKA (reference sequence). The CDR3 DNA sequence: TGCAGTGGTAATAAGGGACTTAACTATGGCTACACCTTC. Protein: CSGNKGLNYGYTF.